The text below deals with one T cell receptor beta chain. This record comes from a study of blood T cell repertoires in COVID-19. Overall study: Acute and convalescent COVID-19 samples came from the United States, Italy and Spain. PBMCs, B-cell-depleted T cells, or T cells provided the cDNA or gDNA that made up the material.

Trimming removed 4 bases from V and 6 bases from J, with 13 bases in between. The length of the CDR3 is 14 residues. CDR1 is SGHTA, CDR2 FQGNSA, per germline. The repertoire was sequenced with immunoSEQ multiplex PCR; TCRdb's copy has only in-frame clones and lacks some. The sample holds around 93,000 clones; roughly 82% are singletons and the top ten take around 18%. The genes are TRBV7-2 and TRBJ1-3; D might be TRBD1 (6 bases). This TCR derives from a man older than 75 with acute or convalescent COVID-19. Sequenced sample: peripheral blood. CDR3 in amino acids: CASSSRGGQNTIYF. For the CDR3, the DNA is TGTGCCAGCAGCTCTAGGGGGGGTCAAAACACCATATATTTT. Full variable domain (rest looked up from reference TRBV7-2 and TRBJ1-3): GAGVSQSPSNKVTEKGKDVELRCDPISGHTALYWYRQSLGQGLEFLIYFQGNSAPDKSGLPSDRFSAERTGGSVSTLTIQRTQQEDSAVYLCASSSRGGQNTIYFGEGSWLTVV.